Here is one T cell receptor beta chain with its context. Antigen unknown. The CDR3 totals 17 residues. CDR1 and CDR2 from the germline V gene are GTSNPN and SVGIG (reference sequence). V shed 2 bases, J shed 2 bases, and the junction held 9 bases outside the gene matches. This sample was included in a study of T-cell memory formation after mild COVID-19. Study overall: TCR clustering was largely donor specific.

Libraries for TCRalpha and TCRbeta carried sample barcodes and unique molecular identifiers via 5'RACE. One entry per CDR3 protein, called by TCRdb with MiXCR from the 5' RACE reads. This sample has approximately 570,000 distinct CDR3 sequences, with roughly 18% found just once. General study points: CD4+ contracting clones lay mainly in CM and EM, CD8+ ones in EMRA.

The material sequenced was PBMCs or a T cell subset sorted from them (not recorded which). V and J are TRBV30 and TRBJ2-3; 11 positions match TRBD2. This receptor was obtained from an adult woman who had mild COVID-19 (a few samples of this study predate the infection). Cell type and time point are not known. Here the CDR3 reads CAWSPRRTSGYTDTQYF. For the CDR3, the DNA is TGTGCCTGGAGTCCTCGCCGGACTAGCGGGTACACAGATACGCAGTATTTT.